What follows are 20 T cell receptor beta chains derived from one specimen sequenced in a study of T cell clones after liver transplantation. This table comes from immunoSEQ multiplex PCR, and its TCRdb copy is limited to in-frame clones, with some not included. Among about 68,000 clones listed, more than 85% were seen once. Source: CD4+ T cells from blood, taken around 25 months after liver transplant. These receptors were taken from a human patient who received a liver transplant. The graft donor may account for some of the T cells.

CDR3 nucleotides: TGTGCCAGCAGTCAAGGACAGGGGTACGAGCAGTACTTC. Its protein product is CASSQGQGYEQYF. V and J are TRBV6-6 and TRBJ2-7, with 9 bases matching TRBD1. The CDR3 loop spans 13 amino acids. The V segment lost 5 bases and the J segment 4 bases; nucleotides outside the gene matches: 3. Looked up from germline, CDR1 is MNHNY and CDR2 is SVGAGI (reference sequence).

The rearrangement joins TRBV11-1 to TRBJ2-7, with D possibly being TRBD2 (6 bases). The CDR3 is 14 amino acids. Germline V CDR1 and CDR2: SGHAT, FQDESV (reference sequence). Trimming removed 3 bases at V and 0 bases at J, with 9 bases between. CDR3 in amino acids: CASSLAGYSYEQYF. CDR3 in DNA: TGTGCCAGCAGCTTGGCGGGGTACTCCTACGAGCAGTACTTC.

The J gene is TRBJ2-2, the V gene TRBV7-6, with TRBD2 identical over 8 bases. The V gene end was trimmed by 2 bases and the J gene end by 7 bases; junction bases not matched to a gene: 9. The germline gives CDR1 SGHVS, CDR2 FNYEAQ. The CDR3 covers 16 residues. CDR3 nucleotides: TGTGCCAGCAGCTTATTAACCGGGAGGGGTAACGGGGAGCTGTTTTTT. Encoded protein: CASSLLTGRGNGELFF.

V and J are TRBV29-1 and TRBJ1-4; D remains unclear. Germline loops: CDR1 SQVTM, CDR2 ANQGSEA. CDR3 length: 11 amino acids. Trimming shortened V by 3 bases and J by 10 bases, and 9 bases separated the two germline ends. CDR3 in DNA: TGCAGCGTTGAGGTAGCCGGAAAACTGTTTTTT. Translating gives CSVEVAGKLFF.

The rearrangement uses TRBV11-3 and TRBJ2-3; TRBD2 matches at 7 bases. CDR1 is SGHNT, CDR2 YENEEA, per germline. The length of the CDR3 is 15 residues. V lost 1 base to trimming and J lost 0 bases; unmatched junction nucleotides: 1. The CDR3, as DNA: TGTGCCAGCAGCTTAGGGGGACTAAGCACAGATACGCAGTATTTT. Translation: CASSLGGLSTDTQYF.

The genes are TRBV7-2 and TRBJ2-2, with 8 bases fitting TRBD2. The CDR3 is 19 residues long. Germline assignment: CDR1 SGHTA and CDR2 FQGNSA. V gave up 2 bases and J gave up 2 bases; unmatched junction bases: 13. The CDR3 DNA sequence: TGTGCCAGCAGCTTATACACTAGCGGAACCCCCGCTAACACCGGGGAGCTGTTTTTT. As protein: CASSLYTSGTPANTGELFF.

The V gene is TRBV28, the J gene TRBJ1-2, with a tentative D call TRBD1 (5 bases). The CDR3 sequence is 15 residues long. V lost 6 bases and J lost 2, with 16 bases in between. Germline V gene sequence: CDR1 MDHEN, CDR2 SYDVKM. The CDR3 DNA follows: TGTGCCAGCAGCTCCCCCCGCGGACACAACTATGGCTACACCTTC. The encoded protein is CASSSPRGHNYGYTF.

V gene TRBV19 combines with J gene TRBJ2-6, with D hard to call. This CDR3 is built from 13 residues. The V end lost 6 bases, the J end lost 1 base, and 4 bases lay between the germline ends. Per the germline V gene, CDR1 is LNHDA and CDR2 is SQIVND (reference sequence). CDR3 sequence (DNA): TGTGCCAGTAGCCCTTCTGGGGCCAACGTCCTGACTTTC. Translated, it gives CASSPSGANVLTF. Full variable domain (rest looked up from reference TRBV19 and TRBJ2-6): DGGITQSPKYLFRKEGQNVTLSCEQNLNHDAMYWYRQDPGQGLRLIYYSQIVNDFQKGDIAEGYSVSREKKESFPLTVTSAQKNPTAFYLCASSPSGANVLTFGAGSRLTVL.

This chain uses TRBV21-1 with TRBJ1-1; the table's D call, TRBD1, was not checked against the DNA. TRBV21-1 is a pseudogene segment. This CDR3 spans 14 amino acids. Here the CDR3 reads CASTQGALHTEAFF. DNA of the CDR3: TGTGCCAGCACCCAGGGGGCATTACACACTGAAGCTTTCTTT.

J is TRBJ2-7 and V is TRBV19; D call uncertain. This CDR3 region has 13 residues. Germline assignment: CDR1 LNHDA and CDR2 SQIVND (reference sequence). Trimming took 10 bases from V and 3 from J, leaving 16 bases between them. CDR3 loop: CATSRDGYYEQYF. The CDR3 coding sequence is TGTGCCACCTCACGCGACGGATACTACGAGCAGTACTTC.

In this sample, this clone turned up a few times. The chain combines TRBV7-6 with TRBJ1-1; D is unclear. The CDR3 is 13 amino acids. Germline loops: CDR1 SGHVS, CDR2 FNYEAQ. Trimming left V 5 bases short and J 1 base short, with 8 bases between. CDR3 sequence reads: CASSEYQNTEAFF. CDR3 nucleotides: TGTGCCAGCAGCGAATACCAGAACACTGAAGCTTTCTTT.

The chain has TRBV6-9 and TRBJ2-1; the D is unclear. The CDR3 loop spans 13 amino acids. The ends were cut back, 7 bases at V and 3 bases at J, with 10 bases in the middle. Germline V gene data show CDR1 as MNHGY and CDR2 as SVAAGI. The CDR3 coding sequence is TGTGCCAGCACCACGGCAGTCTACAATGAGCAGTTCTTC. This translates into CASTTAVYNEQFF.

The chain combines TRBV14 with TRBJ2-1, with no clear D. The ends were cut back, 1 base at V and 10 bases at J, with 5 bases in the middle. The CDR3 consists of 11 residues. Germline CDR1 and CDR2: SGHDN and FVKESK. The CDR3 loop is CASSQVGEQFF. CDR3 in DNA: TGTGCCAGCAGCCAAGTAGGAGAGCAGTTCTTC.

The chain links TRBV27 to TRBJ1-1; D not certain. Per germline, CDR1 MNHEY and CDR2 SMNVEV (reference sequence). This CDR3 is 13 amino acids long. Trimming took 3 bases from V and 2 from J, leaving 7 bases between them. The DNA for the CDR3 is TGTGCCAGCAGTTTGATATTCAACACTGAAGCTTTCTTT. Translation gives CASSLIFNTEAFF.

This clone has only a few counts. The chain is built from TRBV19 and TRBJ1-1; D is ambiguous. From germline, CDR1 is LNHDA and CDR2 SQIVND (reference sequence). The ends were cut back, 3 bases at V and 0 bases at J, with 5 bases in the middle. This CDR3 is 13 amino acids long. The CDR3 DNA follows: TGTGCCAGTAGTATTAAGATGAACACTGAAGCTTTCTTT. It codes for CASSIKMNTEAFF.

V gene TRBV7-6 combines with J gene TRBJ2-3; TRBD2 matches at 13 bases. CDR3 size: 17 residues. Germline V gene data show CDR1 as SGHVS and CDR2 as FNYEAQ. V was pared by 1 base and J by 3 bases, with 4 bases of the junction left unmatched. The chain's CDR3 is CASSLGGLAGVTDTQYF. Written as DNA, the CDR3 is TGTGCCAGCAGCTTAGGAGGACTAGCGGGAGTAACAGATACGCAGTATTTT.

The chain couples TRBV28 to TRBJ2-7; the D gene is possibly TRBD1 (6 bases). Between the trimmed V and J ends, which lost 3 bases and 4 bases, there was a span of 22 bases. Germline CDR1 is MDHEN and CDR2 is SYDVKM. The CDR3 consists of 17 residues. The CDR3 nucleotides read TGTGCCAGCAGTTTCTACATTAGGGACAAGAGTGGATACGAGCAGTACTTC. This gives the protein CASSFYIRDKSGYEQYF. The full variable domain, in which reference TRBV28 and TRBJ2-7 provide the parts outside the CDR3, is DVKVTQSSRYLVKRTGEKVFLECVQDMDHENMFWYRQDPGLGLRLIYFSYDVKMKEKGDIPEGYSVSREKKERFSLILESASTNQTSMYLCASSFYIRDKSGYEQYFGPGTRLTVT.

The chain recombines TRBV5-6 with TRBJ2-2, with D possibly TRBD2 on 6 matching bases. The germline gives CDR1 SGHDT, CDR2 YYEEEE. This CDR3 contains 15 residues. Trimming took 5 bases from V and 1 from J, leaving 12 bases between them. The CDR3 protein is CASRIHGGNTGELFF. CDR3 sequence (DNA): TGTGCCAGCAGAATACACGGGGGGAACACCGGGGAGCTGTTTTTT. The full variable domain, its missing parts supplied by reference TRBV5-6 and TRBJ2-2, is DAGVTQSPTHLIKTRGQQVTLRCSPKSGHDTVSWYQQALGQGPQFIFQYYEEEERQRGNFPDRFSGHQFPNYSSELNVNALLLGDSALYLCASRIHGGNTGELFFGEGSRLTVL.

CDR3 sequence: CASSSWTSGTEQFF. The CDR3 DNA is TGTGCCAGCAGCTCCTGGACTAGCGGAACTGAGCAGTTCTTC. The J gene is TRBJ2-1, the V gene TRBV7-2; 10 bases are shared with TRBD2. The CDR3 spans 14 residues. The germline gives CDR1 SGHTA, CDR2 FQGNSA. With 4 bases clipped from V and 9 bases from J, the junction kept 6 bases outside the gene matches.

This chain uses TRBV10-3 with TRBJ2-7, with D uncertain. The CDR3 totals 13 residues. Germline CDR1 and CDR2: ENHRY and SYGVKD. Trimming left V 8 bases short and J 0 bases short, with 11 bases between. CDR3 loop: CAISTVSSYEQYF. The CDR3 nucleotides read TGTGCCATCTCCACGGTGAGCTCCTACGAGCAGTACTTC.